This T cell receptor (beta chain) was obtained from a study of T cell repertoires in cytomegalovirus infection. Study summary: Recently described HLA-C-restricted plus well-studied HLA-B-restricted CMV epitopes were used. Public TCR beta signatures marked donors with CMV infection and the matching HLA.

A remark on this clonotype: Its matching antigen is unknown.

From the reads, TCRdb called clonotypes with MiXCR, one entry per CDR3 protein. The data show about 350,000 distinct CDR3 sequences, about a third seen once. CDR1 and CDR2 (germline): SGHVS, FNYEAQ. The ends were cut back, 0 bases at V and 5 bases at J, with 17 bases in the middle. The CDR3 is 17 amino acids. Study results and limitations: The ex vivo response showed dominance by HLA-C-restricted CMV-specific TCR beta clonotypes.

This sequence was found in a human donor in good health (CMV status not recorded). Some clones in this sample may be carry-over from other donors' samples. Source: cultured PBMCs, taken from culture after CMV antigen stimulation. V and J are TRBV7-6 and TRBJ2-1, with D perhaps TRBD2 (6 bases). The CDR3 nucleotides read TGTGCCAGCAGCTTAGCCACCCGGACTACCAGCGACAATGAGCAGTTCTTC. Amino acid sequence: CASSLATRTTSDNEQFF.